The sequence of this T cell receptor beta chain was determined in a study of monozygotic twins with inflammatory bowel disease (dated by TCRdb to the late 2010s). With regard to the full study: The complete study included about 30 monozygotic twin pairs: 19 IBD-discordant Danish pairs and nine German pairs, of which four were IBD-concordant and five were IBD-discordant. Within discordant pairs, disease-associated traits were sought mainly by comparing IBD patients with their genetically identical healthy co-twins. Each individual had, on average, about 151 000 unique TCRalpha sequences and 181 000 unique TCRbeta sequences available for analysis.

From each donor, an approximately 2.6 ml peripheral blood sample was collected into PAXgene tubes and kept at -80 degrees C. Total RNA was isolated from whole blood with the PAXgene blood miRNA kit on an automated QIAcube, without T cell sorting. Deep TCRalpha and TCRbeta repertoire profiling with unique molecular barcoding was performed on peripheral blood of monozygotic twin pairs concordant or discordant for inflammatory bowel disease. Smoking habits were recorded for all twin pairs, with individuals classified as current, former or never smokers. Of note for this clonotype: Its antigen is still unknown.

The CDR3 has 15 amino acids, counting the end cysteine and phenylalanine. No DNA appears here. In the germline V gene, CDR1 corresponds to SGHRS and CDR2 to YFSETQ. The method was 5' RACE. Preparation of each TCR library used about 4,000 ng of total RNA. cDNA was synthesized with SMARTScribe reverse transcriptase in eight separate reactions per sample. Unique molecular identifiers containing a 6-nucleotide sample barcode were introduced through template switching during cDNA synthesis. Two nested PCRs of approximately 16 and 10 cycles amplified the TCRalpha and TCRbeta cDNA, and bead purification followed each PCR. Before amplification, the cDNA was treated with uracil DNA-glycosylase and purified using the QIAquick PCR purification kit. In the second PCR, Illumina TruSeq-compatible adapters and sample-specific barcodes were added. TapeStation and Qubit were used to check library quality and concentration, and approximately 5.5 ng of each library went into the pool. Sequencing of the pooled libraries was done on an Illumina HiSeq2500 single-index Rapid Run using custom sequencing primers and 2 x 100 bp reads. Per the authors' processing: MiGEC version 1.2.6 was used for UMI-based consensus assembly to correct PCR and sequencing errors. MiXCR version 2.1.1 was used to carry out V(D)J alignment, clonotype assembly and CDR3 extraction. To normalise gene usage, clonotype sharing and MAIT/NKT TCR abundance, the analysis used the top 1000, 10 000 and 20 000 clonotypes per sample. After downsampling to 27 000 UMIs, diversity was calculated as the inverse Simpson index using the vegan R package. Paired Mann-Whitney U tests on discordant twin pairs were used, with Benjamini-Hochberg multiple-testing correction. TCRdb reprocessed the public reads and reports one entry per CDR3 protein sequence, without DNA. What appears here as the V and J calls and clone size reflects TCRdb's work, not the paper's. The table for this sample records more than 300,000 distinct CDR3 sequences. The ten largest clonotypes hold about 2.5% of the sample.

On the study overall, not on this receptor specifically: Repertoire similarity did not differ between concordant and discordant twins, which could be due to limited statistical power. No single strong signal or clonotype linked to IBD turned up in the results, so the idea that one exists was not supported. Differing immunosuppressive treatments among patients may have added background noise and inter-individual variability to the repertoires. Fewer clonotypes were shared with other individuals by IBD patients than by healthy twins, most markedly in patients showing signs of disease activity. Different T cell subtypes could not be distinguished in the analysis. TCRbeta repertoire diversity, by inverse Simpson index, was decreased in IBD patients compared with their healthy co-twins.

Sequencing was done on a sample of blood. The sequence links TRBV5-1 to TRBJ2-1; the TCRdb call, TRBD1, lacks DNA for checking. This sequence was found in a human donor with ulcerative colitis or Crohn's disease, or a healthy co-twin of an affected twin (not recorded which). The CDR3 protein: CASSAGQPAYNEQFF.